Listed below are T cell receptor beta chains from one sample, sequenced in a study of blood T cell repertoires in COVID-19. Assay: immunoSEQ multiplex PCR; the TCRdb copy retains only in-frame clones and omits some. This repertoire shows under 300,000 clones, over 75% found once; its top ten account for approximately 2.1%. The source material was peripheral blood. All receptors come from a woman in her thirties or forties who had recovered from COVID-19. Each CDR3 is given without its conserved first and last residue. Fields, in order: D gene, V gene, CDR3 protein. The D gene is left open where the match is weak.

d_gene: TRBD1
v_gene: TRBV9
CDR3aa: ASSARDRGQYEQY

d_gene: TRBD2
v_gene: TRBV9
CDR3aa: ASSVAASGYNEQF

d_gene: -
v_gene: TRBV7-8
CDR3aa: ASRIVEETQY

d_gene: TRBD1
v_gene: TRBV10-3
CDR3aa: AISGTGRQGYT

d_gene: -
v_gene: TRBV19
CDR3aa: ASSSKGGGNQPQH

d_gene: TRBD1
v_gene: TRBV3-1/TRBV3-2
CDR3aa: ASSQDRTYGYT

d_gene: TRBD2
v_gene: TRBV28
CDR3aa: ASTGTSGGNTDTQY

d_gene: TRBD1
v_gene: TRBV7-9
CDR3aa: ASSSGQGYTGELF

d_gene: -
v_gene: TRBV7-8
CDR3aa: ASARGLNTEAF

d_gene: TRBD1
v_gene: TRBV18
CDR3aa: ASSPGQGTANQPQH

d_gene: TRBD2
v_gene: TRBV5-1
CDR3aa: ASSLDRGGAPSTDTQY

d_gene: TRBD2
v_gene: TRBV9
CDR3aa: ASSVTAGAGDTQY

d_gene: -
v_gene: TRBV7-7
CDR3aa: ASSRGPGGGNEQF

d_gene: TRBD1
v_gene: TRBV28
CDR3aa: ASSPHRGQGGNTIY

d_gene: TRBD1
v_gene: TRBV24-1
CDR3aa: ATSDPGQGVGEQF

d_gene: -
v_gene: TRBV11-2
CDR3aa: ASSFGGDEQY

d_gene: -
v_gene: TRBV6-6
CDR3aa: ASRPQLAPRDEQF

d_gene: TRBD1
v_gene: TRBV7-2
CDR3aa: ASSPQGAASPLH

d_gene: TRBD2
v_gene: TRBV4-1
CDR3aa: ASSAGTSGAYEQY

d_gene: TRBD1
v_gene: TRBV5-4
CDR3aa: ASSWDRGLREQY

d_gene: -
v_gene: TRBV7-9
CDR3aa: ASSLVVGVTQETQY

d_gene: TRBD2
v_gene: TRBV3-1/TRBV3-2
CDR3aa: ASRGTSGGLHLGTQY

d_gene: -
v_gene: TRBV6-6
CDR3aa: ASRGNGGNQPQH

d_gene: -
v_gene: TRBV7-9
CDR3aa: ATQLMGGASYEQY

d_gene: TRBD1
v_gene: TRBV29-1
CDR3aa: SAHRGPFQETQY

d_gene: TRBD1
v_gene: TRBV6-5
CDR3aa: ASSYGDRGWRSPLH

d_gene: TRBD1
v_gene: TRBV7-6
CDR3aa: ASSPGTGDSRYEQF

d_gene: TRBD1
v_gene: TRBV28
CDR3aa: ASRGMGTASYEQY

d_gene: -
v_gene: TRBV7-9
CDR3aa: ASSSDRFSGNTIY

d_gene: -
v_gene: TRBV5-1
CDR3aa: ASSLTITDTQY

d_gene: -
v_gene: TRBV3-1/TRBV3-2
CDR3aa: ASSQVANYGYT

d_gene: -
v_gene: TRBV7-9
CDR3aa: ASSLSRWTHDRAKNIQY

d_gene: -
v_gene: TRBV14
CDR3aa: ASSQVEAYGYT

d_gene: TRBD1
v_gene: TRBV6-2/TRBV6-3
CDR3aa: ASSPRGERFSGTGRNEQF

d_gene: -
v_gene: TRBV19
CDR3aa: ASSTRSRSGELF

d_gene: TRBD2
v_gene: TRBV7-2
CDR3aa: ASSSSLAGVDTQY

d_gene: TRBD2
v_gene: TRBV29-1
CDR3aa: SVRSGGNTGELF

d_gene: -
v_gene: TRBV30
CDR3aa: AWSRGTNTGELF

d_gene: TRBD2
v_gene: TRBV4-1
CDR3aa: ASSRGGSGGTSQETQY

d_gene: -
v_gene: TRBV7-9
CDR3aa: ASSLRQTTGNTIY

d_gene: -
v_gene: TRBV5-4
CDR3aa: ASSFAGHEQY

d_gene: -
v_gene: TRBV4-1
CDR3aa: ASSQGGEAGYQPQH

d_gene: TRBD1
v_gene: TRBV6-1
CDR3aa: ASSGGTGRATDTQY

d_gene: TRBD1
v_gene: TRBV6-4
CDR3aa: ASSLDREGSEQY

d_gene: TRBD1
v_gene: TRBV18
CDR3aa: ASSPRGVGQGSNEQF

d_gene: TRBD2
v_gene: TRBV6-5
CDR3aa: ASSPRGVETQY

d_gene: -
v_gene: TRBV4-3
CDR3aa: ASSRIPGPDSPAN

d_gene: TRBD1
v_gene: TRBV19
CDR3aa: ASSLGGQGADEQY

d_gene: -
v_gene: TRBV2
CDR3aa: ASQAEGNHNEQF

d_gene: TRBD2
v_gene: TRBV7-3
CDR3aa: ASSFNSGRANEQF

d_gene: -
v_gene: TRBV18
CDR3aa: ASSRAPGYEQY

d_gene: TRBD1
v_gene: TRBV6-5
CDR3aa: ASRGQAQFTQY

d_gene: TRBD1
v_gene: TRBV4-1
CDR3aa: ASSPTPTGGYEKLF